This T cell receptor beta chain comes out of a study of T cell changes during pregnancy in multiple sclerosis. Trimming took off 1 base at V and 5 bases at J, with 8 bases between the two ends. Per germline, CDR1 MGHRA and CDR2 YSYEKL. The CDR3 has 13 residues. Profiled with immunoSEQ multiplex PCR; TCRdb holds only in-frame clones, not every one. The repertoire holds about 39,000 clones, with about 94% as singletons. The sequencing here drew on CD4+ T cells from peripheral blood mononuclear cells, taken after pregnancy. The source is a female donor with multiple sclerosis, enrolled in a pregnancy study. This chain links TRBV4-1 with TRBJ1-1; a weak D match, TRBD1 (6 bases). The DNA for the CDR3 is TGCGCCAGCAGCCAAGCCAGGGGTACTGAAGCTTTCTTT. As protein: CASSQARGTEAFF.